These T cell receptor beta chains were read from a single sample in a study of blood T cell repertoires in COVID-19. Here immunoSEQ multiplex PCR was the method, and the copy in TCRdb shows in-frame clones only, minus some. The sample contains a few hundred thousand clones, about 90% of which appear only once. The sequencing input was PBMCs or T cells enriched from blood (not recorded which). These receptors all come from a man aged 18 to 30 who had recovered from COVID-19. CDR3s include the opening cysteine and the closing phenylalanine or tryptophan. The size field is filled for only some rows; it gives once, few, many or a size class.

V	size	J	CDR3
TRBV2	NA	TRBJ2-7	CASSSEPLLANYEQYF
TRBV12-3/TRBV12-4	NA	TRBJ1-5	CASSPSRQPQHF
TRBV7-8	NA	TRBJ1-1	CASSTRSRENTEAFF
TRBV3-1/TRBV3-2	once	TRBJ1-1	CASSQYLGVNTEAFF
TRBV2	NA	TRBJ2-3	CASTTSGGSTDTQYF
TRBV5-1	NA	TRBJ1-1	CASSPFETGQNTEAFF
TRBV27	NA	TRBJ1-4	CASSTLTGSNEKLFF
TRBV5-6	NA	TRBJ1-6	CASSLRGSNSPLHF
TRBV11-2	NA	TRBJ1-4	CASSPGTKSNEKLFF
TRBV4-1	NA	TRBJ2-1	CASSQGSAATYNEQFF
TRBV5-4	NA	TRBJ2-7	CASSFGSPSYEQYF
TRBV6-5	NA	TRBJ1-5	CASLGAFNQPQHF
TRBV9	NA	TRBJ2-1	CASSVVAGGPNEQFF
TRBV19	once	TRBJ1-5	CASSIRVGQPQHF
TRBV12-3/TRBV12-4	NA	TRBJ2-3	CASSFKNTQYF
TRBV6-5	once	TRBJ1-2	CASSYSFVAGMSYTF
TRBV19	NA	TRBJ1-5	CASSMTWRGGFQPQHF
TRBV11-2	NA	TRBJ2-7	CASSSGTNSYEQYF
TRBV18	NA	TRBJ1-1	CASSPLPVGRNTEAFF
TRBV15	NA	TRBJ2-3	CATSRAGTSIMDTQYF
TRBV6-5	once	TRBJ2-1	CASSYSPGQSYNEQFF
TRBV19	few	TRBJ1-3	CASGQGQTRSGNTIYF
TRBV12-3/TRBV12-4	NA	TRBJ1-6	CASSFEGASPLHF
TRBV24-1	NA	TRBJ2-7	CATRISGEPHEQYF
TRBV6-5	NA	TRBJ1-5	CASSPQLNQPQHF
TRBV15	once	TRBJ1-6	CATSRDSKHYNSPLHF
TRBV19	NA	TRBJ2-3	CASSTLLRGRPPTDTQYF
TRBV7-6	NA	TRBJ1-4	CASRPTGTGYEKLFF
TRBV28	NA	TRBJ2-4	CASSFRREGRTDKNIQYF
TRBV25-1	NA	TRBJ2-5	CASSEFLGQGLETQYF
TRBV9	NA	TRBJ1-2	CASSVARTGNYGYTF
TRBV28	once	TRBJ2-2	CASTRADRDAGELFF
TRBV30	NA	TRBJ1-2	CAWKGAGYGYTF
TRBV29-1	once	TRBJ2-7	CSVDGNRGLGEQYF
TRBV3-1/TRBV3-2	few	TRBJ2-1	CASSLGGSGGGEQFF
TRBV2	NA	TRBJ1-5	CASTSGGGQPQHF
TRBV5-1	NA	TRBJ2-1	CASSPGTSGFYNEQFF
TRBV6-5	NA	TRBJ1-1	CASLSTVSMNTEAFF
TRBV7-9	NA	TRBJ1-1	CASSLVQGFVGNTEAFF
TRBV3-1/TRBV3-2	NA	TRBJ2-1	CASSQGRRAGGVYNEQFF
TRBV6-6	NA	TRBJ1-2	CASSPDGQVLGYTF
TRBV12-5	once	TRBJ2-7	CASGLGTGGGPYEQYF
TRBV12-3/TRBV12-4	NA	TRBJ2-3	CASSSGVADTQYF
TRBV27	NA	TRBJ2-1	CASQATSGRYWNEQFF
TRBV7-9	NA	TRBJ2-1	CASSLVGLAGGRNEQFF
TRBV9	NA	TRBJ2-5	CASSVDQRGGETQYF
TRBV18	NA	TRBJ2-6	CASSPDATGSGANVLTF
TRBV28	NA	TRBJ2-5	CASSSAGEGRETQYF
TRBV5-6	once	TRBJ2-7	CASSVSGGGRYF